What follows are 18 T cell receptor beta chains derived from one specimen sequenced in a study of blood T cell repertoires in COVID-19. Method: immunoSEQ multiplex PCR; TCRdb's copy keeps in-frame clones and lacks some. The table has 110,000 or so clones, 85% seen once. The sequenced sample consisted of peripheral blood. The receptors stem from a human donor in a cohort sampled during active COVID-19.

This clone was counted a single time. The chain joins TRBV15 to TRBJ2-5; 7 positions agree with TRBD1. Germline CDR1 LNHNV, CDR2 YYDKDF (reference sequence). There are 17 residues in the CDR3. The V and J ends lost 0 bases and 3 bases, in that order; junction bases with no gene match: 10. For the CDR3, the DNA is TGTGCCACCAGCAGAGATCACAGGGGATTATCCGAAGAGACCCAGTACTTC. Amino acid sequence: CATSRDHRGLSEETQYF.

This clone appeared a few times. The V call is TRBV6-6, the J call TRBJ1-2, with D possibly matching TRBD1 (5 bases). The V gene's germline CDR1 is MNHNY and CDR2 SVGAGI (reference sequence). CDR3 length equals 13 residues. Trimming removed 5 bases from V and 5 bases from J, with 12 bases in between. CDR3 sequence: CASSTLGRYGYTF. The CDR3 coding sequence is TGTGCCAGCAGTACGCTGGGGCGGTATGGCTACACCTTC.

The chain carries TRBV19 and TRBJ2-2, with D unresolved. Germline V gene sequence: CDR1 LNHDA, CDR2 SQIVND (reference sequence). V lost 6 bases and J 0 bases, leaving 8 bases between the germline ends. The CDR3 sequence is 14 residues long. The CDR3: CASRQNPNTGELFF. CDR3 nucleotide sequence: TGTGCCAGTAGACAGAATCCGAACACCGGGGAGCTGTTTTTT.

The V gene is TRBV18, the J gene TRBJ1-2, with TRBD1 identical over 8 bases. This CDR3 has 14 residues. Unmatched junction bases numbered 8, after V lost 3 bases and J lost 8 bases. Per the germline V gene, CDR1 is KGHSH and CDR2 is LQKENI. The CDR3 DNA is TGTGCCAGCTCACCTCAAGGACAGGGCCGGGGCTACACCTTC. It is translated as CASSPQGQGRGYTF.

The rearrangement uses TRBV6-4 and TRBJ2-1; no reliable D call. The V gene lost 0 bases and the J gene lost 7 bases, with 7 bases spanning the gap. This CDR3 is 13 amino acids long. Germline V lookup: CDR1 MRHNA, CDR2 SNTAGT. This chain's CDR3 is CASSDSEANEQFF. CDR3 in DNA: TGTGCCAGCAGTGACTCCGAAGCGAATGAGCAGTTCTTC.

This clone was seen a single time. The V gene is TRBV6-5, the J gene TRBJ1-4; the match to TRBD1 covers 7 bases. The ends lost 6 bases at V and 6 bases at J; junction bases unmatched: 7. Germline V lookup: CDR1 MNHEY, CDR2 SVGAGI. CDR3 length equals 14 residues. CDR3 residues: CASRDRVGHEKLFF. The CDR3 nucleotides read TGTGCCAGCAGAGACAGGGTCGGCCATGAAAAACTGTTTTTT.

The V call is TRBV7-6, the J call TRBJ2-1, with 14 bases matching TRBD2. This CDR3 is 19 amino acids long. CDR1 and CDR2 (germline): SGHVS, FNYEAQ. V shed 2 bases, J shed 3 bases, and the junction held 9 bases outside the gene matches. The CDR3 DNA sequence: TGTGCCAGCAGCTTAATGTTGACTAGCGGGGGGGCCTACTACAATGAGCAGTTCTTC. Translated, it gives CASSLMLTSGGAYYNEQFF.

The CDR3 loop is CASSYSGTGKAYEQYF. The CDR3 nucleotides are TGTGCCAGCAGTTACTCGGGGACAGGAAAGGCCTACGAGCAGTACTTC. The V gene is TRBV6-2 or TRBV6-3, the J gene TRBJ2-7; 8 bases align to TRBD1. V shed 0 bases, J shed 2 bases, and the junction held 6 bases outside the gene matches. CDR3 length: 16 amino acids. The V gene's germline CDR1 is MNHEY and CDR2 SVGEGT.

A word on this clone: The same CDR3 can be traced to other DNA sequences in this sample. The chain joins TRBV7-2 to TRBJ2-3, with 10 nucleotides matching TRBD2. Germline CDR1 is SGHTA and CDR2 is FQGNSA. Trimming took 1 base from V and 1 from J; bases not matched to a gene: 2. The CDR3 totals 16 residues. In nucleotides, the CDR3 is TGTGCCAGCAGCTTAGGGCTAGCGGGGGGCACAGATACGCAGTATTTT. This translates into CASSLGLAGGTDTQYF.

Here the CDR3 DNA reads TGCGCCAGCAGCCAGGACAGCTCGATCGATGGCTACACCTTC. Translating it yields CASSQDSSIDGYTF. The chain carries TRBV5-1 and TRBJ1-2; a possible D gene is TRBD1 (6 bases). This CDR3 contains 14 residues. Germline V gives CDR1 SGHRS, CDR2 YFSETQ. Trimming stripped 4 bases from V and 6 bases from J, with 16 bases between. Based on the CDR3 plus reference TRBV5-1 and TRBJ1-2, the full variable domain is KAGVTQTPRYLIKTRGQQVTLSCSPISGHRSVSWYQQTPGQGLQFLFEYFSETQRNKGNFPGRFSGRQFSNSRSEMNVSTLELGDSALYLCASSQDSSIDGYTFGSGTRLTVV.

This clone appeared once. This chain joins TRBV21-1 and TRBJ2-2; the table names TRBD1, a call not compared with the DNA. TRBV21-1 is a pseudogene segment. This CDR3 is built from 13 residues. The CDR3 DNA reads TGTGCCAGCAGCATAGACAGTACGGGGGAGCTGTTTTTT. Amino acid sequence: CASSIDSTGELFF.

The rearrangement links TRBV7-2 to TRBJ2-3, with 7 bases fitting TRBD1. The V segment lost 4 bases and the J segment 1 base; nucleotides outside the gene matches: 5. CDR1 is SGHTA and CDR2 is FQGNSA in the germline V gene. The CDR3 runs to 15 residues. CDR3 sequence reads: CASSSLGQRTDTQYF. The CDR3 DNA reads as TGTGCCAGCAGCTCCCTGGGACAGCGCACAGATACGCAGTATTTT.

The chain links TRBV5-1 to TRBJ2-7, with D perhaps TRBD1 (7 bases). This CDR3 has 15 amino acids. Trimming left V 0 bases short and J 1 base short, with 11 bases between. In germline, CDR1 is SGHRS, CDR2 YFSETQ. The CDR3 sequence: CASSLGPGGSYEQYF. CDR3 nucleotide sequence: TGCGCCAGCAGCTTGGGCCCAGGGGGGTCCTACGAGCAGTACTTC.

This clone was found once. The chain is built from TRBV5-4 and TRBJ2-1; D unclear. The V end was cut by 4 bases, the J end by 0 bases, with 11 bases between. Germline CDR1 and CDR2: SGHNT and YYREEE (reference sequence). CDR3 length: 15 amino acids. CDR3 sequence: CASSPRRDSYNEQFF. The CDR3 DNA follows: TGTGCCAGCAGCCCTCGGAGAGACTCCTACAATGAGCAGTTCTTC. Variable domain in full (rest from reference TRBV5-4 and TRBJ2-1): ETGVTQSPTHLIKTRGQQVTLRCSSQSGHNTVSWYQQALGQGPQFIFQYYREEENGRGNFPPRFSGLQFPNYSSELNVNALELDDSALYLCASSPRRDSYNEQFFGPGTRLTVL.

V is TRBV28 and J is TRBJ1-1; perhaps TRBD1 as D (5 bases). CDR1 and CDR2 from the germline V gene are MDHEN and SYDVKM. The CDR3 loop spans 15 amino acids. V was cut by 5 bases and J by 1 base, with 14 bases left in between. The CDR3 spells CASSAVGQKNTEAFF. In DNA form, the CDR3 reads TGTGCCAGCAGTGCGGTGGGGCAGAAGAACACTGAAGCTTTCTTT.

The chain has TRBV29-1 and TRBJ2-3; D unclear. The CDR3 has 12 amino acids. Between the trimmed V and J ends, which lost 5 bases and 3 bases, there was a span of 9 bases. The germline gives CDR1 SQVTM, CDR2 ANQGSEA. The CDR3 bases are TGCAGCGTTCAGCAGGTTACAGATACGCAGTATTTT. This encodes CSVQQVTDTQYF.

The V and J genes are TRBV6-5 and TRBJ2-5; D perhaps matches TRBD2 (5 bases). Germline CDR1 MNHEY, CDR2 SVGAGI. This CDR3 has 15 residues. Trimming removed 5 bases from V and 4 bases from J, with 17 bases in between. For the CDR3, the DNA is TGTGCCAGCAGTACCCCCGGACGGGGAGTAGAGACCCAGTACTTC. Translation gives CASSTPGRGVETQYF.

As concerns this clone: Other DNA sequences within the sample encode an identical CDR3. The CDR3 DNA reads TGTGCCAGCAGCTTACAGGGTAACTATGGCTACACCTTC. It encodes CASSLQGNYGYTF. This chain joins TRBV5-4 and TRBJ1-2; D perhaps matches TRBD1 (6 bases). In germline, CDR1 is SGHNT, CDR2 YYREEE (reference sequence). The CDR3 covers 13 residues. Deletions cut 2 bases from V and 1 base from J, with 6 bases between.